The entry below gives a single TCR beta chain sequence along with its context. The antigen is undetermined. Trimming cost V 3 bases and J 4 bases, with 16 bases left between them. Germline values: CDR1 DFQATT, CDR2 SNEGSKA (reference sequence). This CDR3 comprises 14 residues. TCRdb itself ran the 5' RACE reads through MiXCR, one entry per CDR3 protein. Here the sample spans about 130,000 distinct CDR3 sequences, 9.3% being singletons. The data stem from a study of CD8 T cells in ankylosing spondylitis. General study points: Ankylosing spondylitis blood appeared to be characterized by a TCR beta motif of fewer than ten highly homologous variants.

Sample: blood, either unsorted or a sorted T cell fraction (not recorded which). The gene calls are TRBV20-1 and TRBJ2-7; the D gene is possibly TRBD2 (5 bases). The sequence was collected from a male donor with ankylosing spondylitis or in good health (not recorded which). The CDR3 DNA reads TGCAGTGCTAGTCTTGAGGGAGCAGTATACGAGCAGTACTTC. Encoded protein: CSASLEGAVYEQYF.